These 8 T cell receptor beta chains were all obtained from the same sample, sequenced in a study of T-cell reconstitution after alpha-beta-depleted transplantation in children (dated by TCRdb to the mid-2010s). The library relied on PCR. These reads were obtained on an Illumina HiSeq 2500. Molecular barcoding was employed in the preparation of TCR libraries, with unique molecular identifiers being used to normalize TCRbeta repertoire quantification. The raw public reads went through TCRdb reprocessing: fastp at Q25, MiXCR clone calling, in-frame beta chains kept. Each CDR3 protein gets just one entry, which takes the most common genes and DNA from the rows behind it. Within this sample are 640,000 or so distinct CDR3 sequences, with roughly 15% of them counted one time only. About 1.1% of the sample is in the top ten clones. The sequencing here drew on PBMCs from the stem cell graft donor, taken from the stem cell graft. The receptors originated from a human donor who donated a stem cell graft to a child with acute myeloid leukemia.

This clonotype was seen many times. The chain uses TRBV20-1 and TRBJ2-7; 8 bases map to TRBD1. The germline gives CDR1 DFQATT, CDR2 SNEGSKA (reference sequence). CDR3 length equals 14 residues. The V segment lost 1 base and the J segment 7 bases; nucleotides outside the gene matches: 9. The CDR3 coding sequence is TGCAGTGCTAGAGTTGCGACAGGGGTGGAGGAGCAGTACGTC. Translation gives CSARVATGVEEQYV.

This clonotype was recorded a few times. The chain links TRBV9 to TRBJ2-1, with 9 bases fitting TRBD2. V was clipped by 1 base and J by 4 bases; unmatched bases: 6. This CDR3 is 16 amino acids long. Germline CDR1 reads SGDLS; CDR2 reads YYNGEE. The CDR3, as DNA: TGTGCCAGCAGCGTAAAGGGCGGGGGGGCGTACAATGAGCAGTTCTTC. It encodes CASSVKGGGAYNEQFF.

Many counts were recorded for this clonotype. The chain joins TRBV29-1 to TRBJ2-1, with unresolved D. V dropped 0 bases and J dropped 9 bases, with 12 bases sitting between them. The CDR3 runs to 13 residues. Germline V gives CDR1 SQVTM, CDR2 ANQGSEA. As DNA, the CDR3 is TGCAGCGTTGAAGATTCCCTACAATTTGAGCAGTTCTTC. Amino acids: CSVEDSLQFEQFF.

This clonotype was seen a handful of times. V is TRBV9 and J is TRBJ2-3, with 8 bases matching TRBD2. The V gene end was trimmed by 3 bases and the J gene end by 0 bases; junction bases not matched to a gene: 6. This CDR3 region has 16 residues. The germline CDR1 and CDR2 sequences are SGDLS and YYNGEE. CDR3 region: CASSEAGGQSTDTQYF. As DNA, the CDR3 is TGTGCCAGCAGCGAGGCGGGGGGCCAAAGCACAGATACGCAGTATTTT.

This clonotype was observed at least ten times. This chain links TRBV20-1 with TRBJ2-2; D is ambiguous. This CDR3 comprises 11 residues. Germline CDR1 and CDR2: DFQATT and SNEGSKA (reference sequence). V was pared by 5 bases and J by 8 bases, with 9 bases between. The chain's CDR3 is CSAHTFGELFF. The CDR3 DNA reads as TGCAGTGCTCATACTTTTGGGGAGCTGTTTTTT.

This clonotype has a handful of counts. The chain combines TRBV25-1 with TRBJ1-6, with TRBD1 matching 7 bases. The germline V gene encodes CDR1 MGHDK and CDR2 SYGVNS. The J segment lost 5 bases and the V segment lost 4 bases, leaving 5 bases of the junction unmatched. This CDR3 has 15 residues. The CDR3 DNA sequence: TGTGCCAGCAGTGGACAGGGAAAAGATAATTCACCCCTCCACTTT. This sequence encodes CASSGQGKDNSPLHF.

This clonotype was seen a few times. The chain has TRBV11-1 and TRBJ2-1, with D unresolved. The CDR3 is 17 residues long. V lost 2 bases to trimming and J lost 0 bases, with 14 bases between them. Germline V lookup: CDR1 SGHAT, CDR2 FQDESV (reference sequence). Written as DNA, the CDR3 is TGTGCCAGCAGCTTAATAAGGCTGCCGAGCTCCTACAATGAGCAGTTCTTC. Translation gives CASSLIRLPSSYNEQFF.

The chain has TRBV18 and TRBJ2-1; D may be TRBD1 or TRBD2 (7 bases each). Trimming removed 10 bases at V and 5 bases at J, with 21 bases between. CDR1 is KGHSH and CDR2 is LQKENI in the germline V gene. The length of the CDR3 is 15 residues. CDR3 nucleotides: TGTGCCACCTCGCAAGCGGGACAGCTAAACAATGAGCAGTTCTTC. Translated, it gives CATSQAGQLNNEQFF.